The 13 T cell receptor beta chains below were found in one sample sequenced in a study of blood T cell repertoires in COVID-19. Libraries were prepared by immunoSEQ multiplex PCR; TCRdb keeps only in-frame clonotypes and omits some of them. This sample has about 100,000 clones, with about 91% found just once. The sample taken for sequencing was peripheral blood. These receptors were obtained from a human donor in a cohort sampled during active COVID-19.

V usage is TRBV10-1 and J usage is TRBJ2-5; possibly TRBD1 for D (6 bases). Germline V CDR1 and CDR2: WNHNN, SYGVQD (reference sequence). V lost 11 bases to trimming and J lost 7 bases, with 14 bases between them. The CDR3 length is 11 residues. The CDR3 bases are TGCGCCGGGGACATTATCGGGACCCAGTACTTC. It yields the protein CAGDIIGTQYF.

The chain joins TRBV27 to TRBJ2-5, with D possibly matching TRBD2 (6 bases). Germline lookup yields CDR1 MNHEY and CDR2 SMNVEV (reference sequence). The length of the CDR3 is 14 residues. Between the trimmed V and J ends, which lost 5 bases and 1 base, there was a span of 11 bases. CDR3 loop: CASSGIAAQETQYF. CDR3 sequence (DNA): TGTGCCAGCAGTGGGATAGCGGCCCAAGAGACCCAGTACTTC.

The chain is built from TRBV5-1 and TRBJ2-7, with a tentative D call TRBD1 (5 bases). The V end lost 1 base, the J end lost 5 bases, and 7 bases lay between the germline ends. The V gene's germline CDR1 is SGHRS and CDR2 YFSETQ. The CDR3 is 12 amino acids. CDR3 coding DNA: TGCGCCAGCAGCTTGACAGGTAACGAGCAGTACTTC. Translating it yields CASSLTGNEQYF.

A single count supports this clone. This sequence joins TRBV6-5 and TRBJ2-1; 10 nucleotides line up with TRBD1. J gave up 13 bases and V 6 bases, and 15 bases lay outside the gene matches. The V gene's germline CDR1 is MNHEY and CDR2 SVGAGI. This CDR3 is 15 amino acids long. Written as DNA, the CDR3 is TGTGCCAGCAGCCGCGACAGGGGGCGGAGCGGGAATCAGTTCTTC. It encodes CASSRDRGRSGNQFF.

V gene TRBV11-2 combines with J gene TRBJ2-5; 16 bases are shared with TRBD2. The CDR3 has 19 amino acids. V was pared by 1 base and J by 2 bases, with 7 bases of the junction left unmatched. Per the germline V gene, CDR1 is SGHAT and CDR2 is FQNNGV. Here the CDR3 DNA reads TGTGCCAGCAGCTTAGGGGGACTAGCGGGAGGGAATTTACAAGAGACCCAGTACTTC. It translates to CASSLGGLAGGNLQETQYF.

V gene TRBV7-9 combines with J gene TRBJ2-2; 8 bases map to TRBD2. CDR3 length equals 15 residues. Germline CDR1 and CDR2: SEHNR and FQNEAQ (reference sequence). The V gene end was trimmed by 5 bases and the J gene end by 0 bases; junction bases not matched to a gene: 2. In DNA form, the CDR3 reads TGTGCCAGCAGCCTTAGCGGGGCGAACACCGGGGAGCTGTTTTTT. Translation: CASSLSGANTGELFF. Together with reference TRBV7-9 and TRBJ2-2, the CDR3 gives the full variable domain: DTGVSQNPRHKITKRGQNVTFRCDPISEHNRLYWYRQTLGQGPEFLTYFQNEAQLEKSRLLSDRFSAERPKGSFSTLEIQRTEQGDSAMYLCASSLSGANTGELFFGEGSRLTVL.

This chain connects TRBV5-1 to TRBJ2-2; 9 bases are a match to TRBD2. In germline, CDR1 is SGHRS, CDR2 YFSETQ. The ends lost 0 bases at V and 6 bases at J; junction bases unmatched: 9. The CDR3 runs to 17 residues. CDR3 DNA: TGCGCCAGCAGCTTGGATGCTAGCGGGACTTTCGCCGGGGAGCTGTTTTTT. Translation gives CASSLDASGTFAGELFF.

CDR3 nucleotides: TGTGCCATCACCTCAATGGAGAACTACGAGCAGTACTTC. Translated: CAITSMENYEQYF. The rearrangement uses TRBV10-3 and TRBJ2-7; D is ambiguous. This CDR3 has 13 residues. CDR1 is ENHRY, CDR2 SYGVKD, per germline. V was clipped by 7 bases and J by 3 bases, with 13 bases between them.

The J gene is TRBJ1-3, the V gene TRBV28, with 8 bases aligning to TRBD1. V lost 11 bases, J lost 0 bases, and 6 bases stayed unmatched. The CDR3 sequence is 14 residues long. The germline gives CDR1 MDHEN, CDR2 SYDVKM. CDR3 loop: CASTGANSGNTIYF. As DNA, the CDR3 is TGTGCCTCGACAGGGGCGAACTCTGGAAACACCATATATTTT.

The chain links TRBV6-5 to TRBJ2-1; D remains unclear. The CDR3 runs to 13 residues. V dropped 2 bases and J dropped 6 bases, with 8 bases sitting between them. Germline loops: CDR1 MNHEY, CDR2 SVGAGI. DNA of the CDR3: TGTGCCAGCAGTTACCACCAGCGCAATGAGCAGTTCTTC. Translation: CASSYHQRNEQFF.

The chain combines TRBV29-1 with TRBJ2-5, with 7 bases matching TRBD1. The CDR3 sequence is 16 residues long. Germline V gene data show CDR1 as SQVTM and CDR2 as ANQGSEA. J was trimmed by 4 bases and V by 6 bases; bases with no gene match: 17. CDR3 DNA: TGCAGCGTCTCCCGGAATCGAGAGGGGGCAGGAGAGACCCAGTACTTC. Translation gives CSVSRNREGAGETQYF.

This chain uses TRBV7-8 with TRBJ1-3; possibly TRBD1 for D (6 bases). The CDR3 spans 14 residues. With 5 bases removed from V and 3 bases from J, the gap between germline ends came to 11 bases. Germline V gene sequence: CDR1 SGHVS, CDR2 FQNEAQ. The CDR3 is CASSKSTGGNTIYF. As DNA, the CDR3 is TGTGCCAGCAGCAAATCGACAGGTGGAAACACCATATATTTT.

This clone occurred a few times. The CDR3 DNA reads as TGTGCCAGCAGTTTCCGGGACAGGGGGCTAGCGGACTATAATTCACCCCTCCACTTT. Amino acids: CASSFRDRGLADYNSPLHF. The rearrangement links TRBV27 to TRBJ1-6, with 12 bases lining up with TRBD1. Per germline, CDR1 MNHEY and CDR2 SMNVEV (reference sequence). Trimming cost V 3 bases and J 3 bases; bases outside gene matches: 9. CDR3 length: 19 residues.